These 2 T cell receptor beta chains were all obtained from the same sample, sequenced in a study of blood T cell repertoires in COVID-19. The protocol was immunoSEQ multiplex PCR, while the TCRdb copy is restricted to in-frame clones and leaves out a portion. Among 200,000 to 250,000 clones, 83% were seen once, and the ten largest hold roughly 2.8%. The source material was peripheral blood. The receptors derive from a man in his fifties or sixties with active or convalescent COVID-19.

The rearrangement joins TRBV7-9 to TRBJ2-5; TRBD2 is a possible D gene (6 bases). V lost 5 bases to trimming and J lost 4 bases, with 11 bases between them. Germline V lookup: CDR1 SEHNR, CDR2 FQNEAQ (reference sequence). CDR3 length: 13 residues. The CDR3 reads CASSLLASETQYF. The CDR3 region has the DNA TGTGCCAGCAGCCTACTAGCCTCAGAGACCCAGTACTTC.

V and J are TRBV5-6 and TRBJ1-6, with D unresolved. The CDR3 sequence is 15 residues long. Germline V gives CDR1 SGHDT, CDR2 YYEEEE. The V and J ends lost 4 bases and 1 base respectively, with 9 bases between them. The CDR3 DNA sequence: TGTGCCAGCAGCCCGTCTAGGTCCTATAATTCACCCCTCCACTTT. Protein: CASSPSRSYNSPLHF.